These T cell receptor beta chains were read from a single sample in a study of blood T cells in healthy people across ages. TCRdb redid the calling of the 5' RACE reads with MiXCR, one entry per CDR3 protein. This table holds more than 900,000 distinct CDR3 sequences, roughly 24% found once. These records were also assigned to another study, of T cells of mothers and their children.

The source material was blood. The receptors were gathered from a girl aged 2 to 10 in good health. Both conserved end residues are part of each CDR3. The order of the fields is D gene, clone size, V gene, J gene, CDR3 protein, CDR3 DNA. D genes are given only for firm matches. Expanded clones are given a class, and other clones once, few, many or no size at all.

>TRBD1|.|TRBV7-9|TRBJ2-7
CASSFWDRENEQYF
TGTGCCAGCAGTTTCTGGGACAGAGAGAACGAGCAGTACTTC
>.|.|TRBV7-9|TRBJ2-3
CASTSSVTDTQYF
TGTGCCAGCACCTCTAGTGTTACAGATACGCAGTATTTT
>TRBD2|.|TRBV28|TRBJ2-7
CASSQPASGSYEQYF
TGTGCCAGCAGTCAGCCGGCTAGCGGCTCTTACGAGCAGTACTTC
>TRBD1|.|TRBV15|TRBJ2-5
CATSRETGRAEAQYF
TGTGCCACCAGCAGAGAGACAGGGCGGGCAGAGGCCCAGTACTTC
>.|.|TRBV20-1|TRBJ1-2
CSASGDLKNYGYTF
TGCAGTGCTAGTGGGGACCTAAAGAACTATGGCTACACCTTC
>.|few|TRBV28|TRBJ2-7
CASRTLSDEQYF
TGTGCCAGCAGGACCCTCTCCGACGAGCAGTACTTC
>TRBD2|.|TRBV10-3|TRBJ2-7
CAISESAGAVYEQYF
TGTGCCATCAGTGAGTCAGCGGGGGCCGTCTACGAGCAGTACTTC
>.|.|TRBV27|TRBJ2-1
CASTQQGAYNEQFF
TGTGCCAGCACCCAACAGGGAGCATACAATGAGCAGTTCTTC
>TRBD1|few|TRBV20-1|TRBJ1-2
CSASPGVNRGHGYTF
TGCAGTGCTAGCCCTGGAGTTAACAGGGGGCACGGCTACACCTTC
>.|.|TRBV4-2|TRBJ2-1
CASSLLMGGDEQFF
TGTGCCAGCAGCCTCCTCATGGGGGGCGATGAGCAGTTCTTC
>TRBD1|.|TRBV7-9|TRBJ1-2
CASRGRQGRNGYTF
TGTGCCAGCAGAGGGCGACAGGGGAGAAATGGCTACACCTTC
>.|.|TRBV13|TRBJ2-7
CASSLPGEINEQYF
TGTGCCAGCAGCTTACCCGGGGAAATCAACGAGCAGTACTTC
>.|few|TRBV20-1|TRBJ2-6
CSASVVSGANVLTF
TGCAGTGCTAGTGTAGTATCTGGGGCCAACGTCCTGACTTTC
>TRBD1|.|TRBV27|TRBJ1-2
CASSFDRGGNGYTF
TGTGCCAGCAGTTTTGACAGGGGGGGAAATGGCTACACCTTC
>.|few|TRBV29-1|TRBJ1-3
CSVLVWENGNTIYF
TGCAGCGTTTTAGTATGGGAGAATGGAAACACCATATATTTT
>.|.|TRBV21-1|TRBJ2-1
CPKTHPKFYNEQFF
TGTCCCAAAACGCACCCGAAATTCTACAATGAGCAGTTCTTC
>.|few|TRBV14|TRBJ1-2
CASSQEQGNYGYTF
TGTGCCAGCAGCCAAGAGCAGGGGAACTATGGCTACACCTTC
>TRBD1|few|TRBV29-1|TRBJ2-1
CSVPDHSDRAIYNEQFF
TGCAGCGTTCCCGATCACTCTGACAGGGCGATTTACAATGAGCAGTTCTTC
>TRBD2|many|TRBV20-1|TRBJ2-1
CSARDVRGSRFDEQFF
TGCAGTGCTAGAGATGTTCGCGGGAGTCGGTTCGATGAGCAGTTCTTC
>TRBD2|.|TRBV25-1|TRBJ2-1
CASSDIRGLAGLNEQFF
TGTGCCAGCAGTGATATACGGGGACTAGCGGGGCTTAATGAGCAGTTCTTC
>TRBD2|few|TRBV2|TRBJ2-5
CASSGTSGPEETQYF
TGTGCCAGCAGCGGGACTAGCGGCCCCGAAGAGACCCAGTACTTC
>.|few|TRBV10-3|TRBJ2-4
CAISESGGIDIQYF
TGTGCCATCAGTGAGTCAGGCGGAATCGACATTCAGTACTTC